This T cell receptor beta chain originates from a study of T cell responses to AZD1222 COVID-19 vaccine. General study findings and limits: White British people made up most donors, females outnumbered males, and clonal diversity was possibly underestimated. A reported finding is that nearly half of spike-specific TCRs target unmutated variant regions. Baseline seropositivity characterized only a handful of AZD1222 recipients.

Comments on this clone: Its specificity is not known.

The table came from immunoSEQ multiplex PCR; TCRdb's copy has only in-frame clones and leaves some out. The table records roughly 89,000 clones, around nine tenths of them present only once. The CDR3 runs 14 residues. Germline V gene sequence: CDR1 MDHEN, CDR2 SYDVKM. The trim removed 8 bases at V and 5 bases at J, leaving 4 bases unmatched. V usage is TRBV28 and J usage is TRBJ2-5; 14 positions agree with TRBD2. The sequence was collected from an adult in good health. The sequenced sample was peripheral blood, obtained on day 0 of MenACWY control vaccination. This chain's CDR3 is CASLTSGRVETQYF. The CDR3 nucleotides are TGTGCCAGCCTGACTAGCGGGAGGGTGGAGACCCAGTACTTC.